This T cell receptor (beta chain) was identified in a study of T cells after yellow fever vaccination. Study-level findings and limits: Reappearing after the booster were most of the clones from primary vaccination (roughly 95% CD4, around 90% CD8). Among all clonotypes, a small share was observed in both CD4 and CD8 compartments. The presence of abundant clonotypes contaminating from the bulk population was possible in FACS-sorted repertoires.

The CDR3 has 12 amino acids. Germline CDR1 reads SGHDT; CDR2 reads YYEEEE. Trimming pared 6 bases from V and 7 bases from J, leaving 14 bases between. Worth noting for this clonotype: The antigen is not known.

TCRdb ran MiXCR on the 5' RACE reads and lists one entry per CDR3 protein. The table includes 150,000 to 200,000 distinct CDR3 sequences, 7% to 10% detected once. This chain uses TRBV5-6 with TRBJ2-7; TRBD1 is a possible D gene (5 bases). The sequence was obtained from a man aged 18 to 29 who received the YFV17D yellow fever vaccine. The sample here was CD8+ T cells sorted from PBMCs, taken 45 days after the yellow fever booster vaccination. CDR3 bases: TGTGCCAGCACCTCAGGGATACGAGAGCAGTACTTC. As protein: CASTSGIREQYF.